The 28 T cell receptor beta chains below were found in one sample sequenced in a study of T cell repertoires in cytomegalovirus infection. Their recognized antigens are unknown. Via MiXCR, TCRdb re-called the reads, giving one row per CDR3 protein. The sample gives about 100,000 distinct CDR3 sequences, about 40% of which show up once; approximately 69% is in the top ten. This material consisted of CD8+ T cells from cultured PBMCs, taken from culture after CMV antigen stimulation. The receptors come from a human donor in good health (CMV status not recorded). Some clones in this sample may be carry-over from other donors' samples.

The table lists this clonotype with a few counts. The chain uses TRBV10-3 and TRBJ2-2; D is possibly TRBD1 or TRBD2 (5 bases each). The germline V gene has CDR1 ENHRY and CDR2 SYGVKD. The CDR3 covers 15 residues. V lost 2 bases, J lost 4 bases, and 11 bases lay in between. Here the CDR3 DNA reads TGTGCCATCAGTGAGGTGGTAGGGACCACCGGGGAGCTGTTTTTT. Translating gives CAISEVVGTTGELFF.

This clonotype has ten or more counts. The CDR3 reads CASSLGVLAGHTGELFF. DNA for the CDR3: TGTGCCAGCAGCTTAGGGGTACTAGCGGGGCACACCGGGGAGCTGTTTTTT. V gene TRBV7-2 combines with J gene TRBJ2-2, with TRBD2 matching over 10 bases. J lost 3 bases, V lost 1 base, and 5 bases had no gene match. Germline V gene data show CDR1 as SGHTA and CDR2 as FQGNSA. The CDR3 contains 17 residues.

V usage is TRBV2 and J usage is TRBJ2-7; a weak D match, TRBD2 (6 bases). Trimming cost V 3 bases and J 4 bases, with 16 bases left between them. The V gene's germline CDR1 is SNHLY and CDR2 FYNNEI. The CDR3 covers 15 residues. The CDR3, as DNA: TGTGCCAGCAGTGACATCACTGCTGCGGGGTACGAGCAGTACTTC. Its translation is CASSDITAAGYEQYF.

This clonotype turned up a few times. This chain joins TRBV7-8 and TRBJ2-3; TRBD1 matches 8 bases. The CDR3 is made up of 16 amino acids. The germline gives CDR1 SGHVS, CDR2 FQNEAQ. With V trimmed by 4 bases and J by 1 base, 7 bases remained unmatched. The CDR3 sequence is CASSSRTGTGTDTQYF. CDR3 in DNA: TGTGCCAGCAGCTCCAGGACAGGGACGGGCACAGATACGCAGTATTTT. Based on the CDR3 plus reference TRBV7-8 and TRBJ2-3, the full variable domain is GAGVSQSPRYKVAKRGQDVALRCDPISGHVSLFWYQQALGQGPEFLTYFQNEAQLDKSGLPSDRFFAERPEGSVSTLKIQRTQQEDSAVYLCASSSRTGTGTDTQYFGPGTRLTVL.

V usage is TRBV5-1 and J usage is TRBJ2-7, with 8 bases lining up with TRBD2. CDR3 length: 14 amino acids. V lost 0 bases, J lost 7 bases, and 6 bases stayed unmatched. Germline V lookup: CDR1 SGHRS, CDR2 YFSETQ. The CDR3 DNA reads TGCGCCAGCAGCTTGGAGGGACTAGTCCGAGAGCAGTACTTC. This codes for CASSLEGLVREQYF.

Only a few counts were recorded for this clonotype. V is TRBV24-1 and J is TRBJ2-1; 7 bases align to TRBD2. The germline V gene encodes CDR1 KGHDR and CDR2 SFDVKD. Trimming at V came to 2 bases and at J to 8 bases, leaving 2 bases not matched to a gene. The CDR3 is 13 residues long. CDR3 sequence reads: CATSDSGGDEQFF. CDR3 sequence (DNA): TGTGCCACCAGTGATTCGGGGGGTGATGAGCAGTTCTTC.

The chain recombines TRBV6-1 with TRBJ2-7, with TRBD1 matching over 7 bases. The V segment lost 10 bases and the J segment 0 bases; nucleotides outside the gene matches: 3. The germline V gene has CDR1 MNHNS and CDR2 SASEGT. There are 12 residues in the CDR3. The CDR3 DNA sequence: TGTGCCACCGGGACAGCCTCCTACGAGCAGTACTTC. Translated, it gives CATGTASYEQYF.

The table lists this clonotype with a few counts. The J gene is TRBJ2-1, the V gene TRBV19; D gene uncertain. Germline V gene sequence: CDR1 LNHDA, CDR2 SQIVND (reference sequence). Trimming cost V 4 bases and J 4 bases, with 5 bases left between them. The CDR3 is 12 amino acids. Written as DNA, the CDR3 is TGTGCCAGTAGTAGCGGATACAATGAGCAGTTCTTC. Amino acids: CASSSGYNEQFF.

In nucleotides, the CDR3 is TGTGCCAGCAGTGAGGGCCTCCGGCTAGATACGCAGTATTTT. Its protein is CASSEGLRLDTQYF. The chain combines TRBV6-1 with TRBJ2-3; D gene ambiguous. V lost 3 bases and J lost 5, with 12 bases in between. The CDR3 is 14 amino acids. Germline CDR1 is MNHNS and CDR2 is SASEGT.

The table lists this clonotype with a few counts. The CDR3 reads CASRSGTGYSNQPQHF. The DNA for the CDR3 is TGTGCCAGCAGGTCCGGGACAGGGTATAGCAATCAGCCCCAGCATTTT. The chain combines TRBV12-3 or TRBV12-4 with TRBJ1-5, with TRBD1 matching over 9 bases. V dropped 6 bases and J dropped 0; count of bases not matched to a gene: 6. The CDR3 runs 16 residues.

The rearrangement links TRBV5-4 to TRBJ2-2; D uncertain. The CDR3 is 14 amino acids. Looked up from germline, CDR1 is SGHNT and CDR2 is YYREEE (reference sequence). The V gene lost 0 bases and the J gene lost 6 bases, with 9 bases spanning the gap. DNA of the CDR3: TGTGCCAGCAGCTTGGGGACGATCGCCGGGGAGCTGTTTTTT. This codes for CASSLGTIAGELFF.

This rearrangement joins TRBV4-1 to TRBJ1-1; 7 bases match TRBD1. Germline V CDR1 and CDR2: MGHRA, YSYEKL. The CDR3 contains 17 residues. V lost 4 bases, J lost 0 bases, and 11 bases stayed unmatched. The CDR3 loop is CASSPVGGGYLNTEAFF. The CDR3 nucleotides read TGCGCCAGCAGCCCAGTAGGGGGCGGCTATTTGAACACTGAAGCTTTCTTT.

This sequence joins TRBV5-1 and TRBJ1-4; D is uncertain. V was clipped by 0 bases and J by 13 bases, with 4 bases between them. There are 10 residues in the CDR3. The germline V gene encodes CDR1 SGHRS and CDR2 YFSETQ. CDR3 sequence reads: CASSLGGLFF. The CDR3 DNA sequence: TGCGCCAGCAGCTTGGGGGGACTGTTTTTT.

V is TRBV3-1 and J is TRBJ2-2; D gene ambiguous. The CDR3 is 14 amino acids. V lost 0 bases and J 6 bases, leaving 8 bases between the germline ends. The germline V gene has CDR1 LGHDT and CDR2 YNNKEL (reference sequence). CDR3 in amino acids: CASSQELPAGELFF. The CDR3 nucleotides are TGTGCCAGCAGCCAAGAACTACCCGCCGGGGAGCTGTTTTTT. Complete variable domain (other parts from reference TRBV3-1 and TRBJ2-2): DTAVSQTPKYLVTQMGNDKSIKCEQNLGHDTMYWYKQDSKKFLKIMFSYNNKELIINETVPNRFSPKSPDKAHLNLHINSLELGDSAVYFCASSQELPAGELFFGEGSRLTVL.

This clonotype was seen at least ten times. The chain joins TRBV7-8 to TRBJ2-1; tentatively, D is TRBD1 or TRBD2 (5 bases each). The CDR3 extends over 16 amino acids. CDR1 is SGHVS, CDR2 FQNEAQ, per germline. V lost 4 bases to trimming and J lost 8 bases, with 21 bases between them. CDR3 loop: CASSSRDGFFRDEQFF. DNA for the CDR3: TGTGCCAGCAGCTCGAGGGACGGCTTCTTCCGAGATGAGCAGTTCTTC.

The chain employs TRBV7-9 and TRBJ1-2; D unclear. This CDR3 is built from 15 residues. CDR1 and CDR2 from the germline V gene are SEHNR and FQNEAQ (reference sequence). Between the trimmed V and J ends, which lost 5 bases and 2 bases, there was a span of 15 bases. In DNA form, the CDR3 reads TGTGCCAGCAGCCCCTCCCCGGGAGGGAACTATGGCTACACCTTC. This translates into CASSPSPGGNYGYTF.

This clonotype was counted at least ten times. This chain links TRBV7-6 with TRBJ2-7, with TRBD2 identical over 8 bases. Trimming at V came to 5 bases and at J to 4 bases, leaving 4 bases not matched to a gene. Germline lookup yields CDR1 SGHVS and CDR2 FNYEAQ. The length of the CDR3 is 13 residues. CDR3 DNA: TGTGCCAGCAGCCCGGGAGGGCGGTACGAGCAGTACTTC. Protein: CASSPGGRYEQYF.

This clonotype turned up a few times. This rearrangement joins TRBV7-6 to TRBJ2-1, with a possible D match to TRBD2 (7 bases). The length of the CDR3 is 15 residues. V lost 1 base to trimming and J lost 7 bases, with 14 bases between them. Per germline, CDR1 SGHVS and CDR2 FNYEAQ. The CDR3 bases are TGTGCCAGCAGCTTAGGGAGGGGGGGCCCTAATGAGCAGTTCTTC. Protein product: CASSLGRGGPNEQFF.

The chain couples TRBV5-1 to TRBJ1-2; TRBD1 might be the D (6 bases). V shed 0 bases and J shed 5 bases, with 17 bases lying between them. The germline V gene encodes CDR1 SGHRS and CDR2 YFSETQ. The CDR3 is 16 amino acids. DNA of the CDR3: TGCGCCAGCAGCTTGGAGCCGGGACAAGTTGGTTATGGCTACACCTTC. Translated: CASSLEPGQVGYGYTF.

In this sample, this clonotype turned up a few times. The V and J genes are TRBV7-8 and TRBJ1-1, with unresolved D. This CDR3 contains 13 residues. CDR1 is SGHVS, CDR2 FQNEAQ, per germline. Trimming left V 7 bases short and J 0 bases short, with 9 bases between. This chain's CDR3 is CASIQELNTEAFF. DNA of the CDR3: TGTGCCAGCATCCAGGAGTTGAACACTGAAGCTTTCTTT.

The sample holds a few counts of this clonotype. This chain connects TRBV12-3 or TRBV12-4 to TRBJ2-5; tentatively, D is TRBD1 (5 bases). Trimming removed 6 bases from V and 1 base from J, with 12 bases in between. CDR3 length: 14 amino acids. As DNA, the CDR3 is TGTGCCAGCAGACCGTGGGGCAGCCAAGAGACCCAGTACTTC. Translating it yields CASRPWGSQETQYF.

This rearrangement joins TRBV5-4 to TRBJ2-1, with no clear D. CDR3 length: 13 residues. The ends were cut back, 7 bases at V and 0 bases at J, with 8 bases in the middle. CDR1 and CDR2 from the germline V gene are SGHNT and YYREEE (reference sequence). The CDR3 spells CASSDLSYNEQFF. CDR3 in DNA: TGTGCCAGCTCTGACCTCTCCTACAATGAGCAGTTCTTC.

This rearrangement joins TRBV27 to TRBJ1-2; maybe TRBD1 (5 bases). The length of the CDR3 is 15 residues. From germline, CDR1 is MNHEY and CDR2 SMNVEV (reference sequence). With 2 bases removed from V and 3 bases from J, the gap between germline ends came to 13 bases. CDR3 sequence reads: CASSLQVGADYGYTF. The CDR3 DNA is TGTGCCAGCAGTTTACAGGTCGGGGCAGACTATGGCTACACCTTC.

DNA for the CDR3: TGTGCCAGCAGCCAAGAGCCGTCGGTGGATTATGGCTACACCTTC. Translating it yields CASSQEPSVDYGYTF. The chain has TRBV3-1 and TRBJ1-2; no clear D gene. The germline V gene has CDR1 LGHDT and CDR2 YNNKEL (reference sequence). This CDR3 spans 15 amino acids. Trimming took 0 bases from V and 5 from J, leaving 13 bases between them.

The V gene is TRBV2, the J gene TRBJ2-1; D call uncertain. The CDR3 length is 15 residues. With 0 bases removed from V and 0 bases from J, the gap between germline ends came to 6 bases. CDR1 and CDR2 (germline): SNHLY, FYNNEI. The CDR3 DNA is TGTGCCAGCAGTGAAGCAGGAAGCTCCTACAATGAGCAGTTCTTC. This gives the protein CASSEAGSSYNEQFF. Using reference TRBV2 and TRBJ2-1 for the parts outside the CDR3, the full variable domain is EPEVTQTPSHQVTQMGQEVILRCVPISNHLYFYWYRQILGQKVEFLVSFYNNEISEKSEIFDDQFSVERPDGSNFTLKIRSTKLEDSAMYFCASSEAGSSYNEQFFGPGTRLTVL.

This rearrangement joins TRBV6-5 to TRBJ2-1; D may be TRBD2 (5 bases). Germline V gene sequence: CDR1 MNHEY, CDR2 SVGAGI. There are 15 residues in the CDR3. The V end lost 5 bases, the J end lost 0 bases, and 11 bases lay between the germline ends. This CDR3 is CASSNEGYSYNEQFF. The DNA of the CDR3 is TGTGCCAGCAGTAACGAGGGATACTCCTACAATGAGCAGTTCTTC.

The chain joins TRBV5-1 to TRBJ2-3, with 9 bases identical to TRBD2. CDR1 and CDR2 from the germline V gene are SGHRS and YFSETQ. This CDR3 comprises 15 residues. Trimming at V came to 0 bases and at J to 6 bases, leaving 5 bases not matched to a gene. Written as DNA, the CDR3 is TGCGCCAGCAGCTTGGTTGCGGGGGGGCTGGATACGCAGTATTTT. This gives the protein CASSLVAGGLDTQYF. The entire variable domain, with the rest obtained from reference TRBV5-1 and TRBJ2-3, is as follows: KAGVTQTPRYLIKTRGQQVTLSCSPISGHRSVSWYQQTPGQGLQFLFEYFSETQRNKGNFPGRFSGRQFSNSRSEMNVSTLELGDSALYLCASSLVAGGLDTQYFGPGTRLTVL.

The chain couples TRBV5-5 to TRBJ2-5; the match to TRBD1 covers 10 bases. Trimming removed 4 bases from V and 4 bases from J; junction bases left unmatched: 7. This CDR3 region has 15 residues. Germline CDR1 reads SGHKS; CDR2 reads YYEKEE (reference sequence). CDR3 bases: TGTGCCAGCAGCCCTTCGACAGGGGGCCTAGAGACCCAGTACTTC. Protein sequence: CASSPSTGGLETQYF.